A selection of T cell receptor beta chains follows, all from one sample in a study of T cell repertoires in cytomegalovirus infection. No antigen has been assigned to these receptors. TCRdb reanalysed the reads using MiXCR and keeps one entry per CDR3 protein. The table lists 450,000 to 600,000 distinct CDR3 sequences, around 30% of them singletons. The input for sequencing was cultured PBMCs, taken from culture after CMV antigen stimulation. All receptors come from a human donor in good health (CMV status not recorded). Some clones in this sample may be carry-over from other donors' samples. CDR3s include the opening cysteine and the closing phenylalanine or tryptophan. D genes are given only for firm matches. Not every row has a clone size; where given, it reads once, few, many or a size class.

TRBD1	-	TRBV28	TRBJ2-7	CASSSGQAPEQYF
TRBD2	-	TRBV10-3	TRBJ2-7	CAISPGLASSSYEQYF
-	-	TRBV7-9	TRBJ2-7	CASSRTMSYEQYF
-	few	TRBV27	TRBJ2-3	CASSADRIGTDTQYF
-	-	TRBV5-1	TRBJ1-2	CASSLSVNYGYTF
-	-	TRBV30	TRBJ2-6	CAGHLGSGANVLTF
TRBD2	-	TRBV7-2	TRBJ2-1	CASSPKLAGFDNEQFF
TRBD1	few	TRBV6-2/TRBV6-3	TRBJ1-1	CASSPAGTGFPTEAFF
TRBD1	-	TRBV27	TRBJ2-1	CASPSPGQGREQFF
-	few	TRBV12-3/TRBV12-4	TRBJ1-4	CATQTSINEKLFF
-	-	TRBV7-8	TRBJ2-1	CASSLEWYNEQFF
-	many	TRBV7-9	TRBJ1-6	CASSYGTYLKPLHF
TRBD1	-	TRBV5-8	TRBJ1-2	CASSPGTDLGQNYGYTF
-	few	TRBV27	TRBJ2-5	CASAGTRQETQYF
-	few	TRBV6-1	TRBJ1-5	CASSERTVNSNQPQHF
-	many	TRBV7-9	TRBJ1-5	CASSLVGVNQPQHF
-	few	TRBV6-2/TRBV6-3	TRBJ1-5	CASSYPTDSRHF
-	-	TRBV12-3/TRBV12-4	TRBJ2-3	CASSLGVAVYTQYF
TRBD1	-	TRBV5-4	TRBJ2-5	CASSDRGPETQYF
TRBD2	few	TRBV12-3/TRBV12-4	TRBJ2-6	CASSLIGAGVAGANVLTF
TRBD2	few	TRBV7-8	TRBJ2-7	CASSLREGYYEQYF
TRBD2	-	TRBV6-6	TRBJ2-2	CASSDSRGGLGTGELFF
TRBD2	few	TRBV10-3	TRBJ2-4	CAISDSTSGSGPYF
-	-	TRBV7-8	TRBJ1-6	CASSPLGYSPLHF
TRBD2	-	TRBV12-3/TRBV12-4	TRBJ2-7	CASSFPGLAGGLYEQYF
-	few	TRBV4-3	TRBJ2-3	CASSQDPTKLSTDTQYF
-	-	TRBV27	TRBJ1-5	CPSNAEPPGTLNNQPQHF
TRBD2	few	TRBV7-2	TRBJ2-6	CASSLTSGTSGANVLTF
-	-	TRBV4-1	TRBJ2-1	CASSQEGAVASNEQFF
-	-	TRBV4-1	TRBJ2-7	CASSQRAGPSSYEQYF
-	few	TRBV12-3/TRBV12-4	TRBJ2-3	CASKPGGTTDTQYF
TRBD2	-	TRBV5-4	TRBJ2-7	CASSLDGTSGSYEQYF
TRBD1	-	TRBV3-1	TRBJ2-7	CASSSDRAHEQYF
-	few	TRBV5-6	TRBJ2-2	CASSGERTGELFF
-	few	TRBV15	TRBJ2-5	CATSRDRGTTWEETQYF
-	-	TRBV7-2	TRBJ1-1	CASSYGTLNTEAFF
-	-	TRBV19	TRBJ2-1	CASSIEHHYNEQFF
TRBD2	few	TRBV11-2	TRBJ2-3	CASSLGTSGFSTDTQYF
-	-	TRBV4-2	TRBJ1-3	CASSPPQSQGRNTIYF
-	few	TRBV7-2	TRBJ1-1	CASSLALGEGAFF
-	few	TRBV7-4	TRBJ1-1	CASSSRLVSGSEAFF
TRBD1	-	TRBV6-5	TRBJ2-3	CASSYSGQGDTDTQYF
TRBD2	-	TRBV15	TRBJ2-3	CATRPGNSGIPDTQYF
-	-	TRBV2	TRBJ2-5	CASSVRGRVAETQYF
TRBD2	few	TRBV12-3/TRBV12-4	TRBJ2-1	CASSPRMVAGYNEQFF
-	few	TRBV9	TRBJ2-5	CASSEDSQETQYF
TRBD1	few	TRBV6-2/TRBV6-3	TRBJ2-7	CASSGDRGISYEQYF
-	few	TRBV28	TRBJ2-1	CASSFNPSKNNEQFF
-	few	TRBV28	TRBJ1-2	CASSLVGQLADGYTF
-	-	TRBV2	TRBJ2-5	CASSEFTRQETQYF
-	many	TRBV5-6	TRBJ2-3	CASSLEAGITDTQYF
-	-	TRBV5-1	TRBJ1-1	CASRKIQGGDTEAFF
TRBD1	-	TRBV4-1	TRBJ2-7	CASSQVWRTGDTYEQYF
TRBD2	few	TRBV6-2/TRBV6-3	TRBJ2-2	CASSQLAGRNTGELFF
-	-	TRBV4-1	TRBJ1-6	CASSHPAANSPLHF
-	few	TRBV4-3	TRBJ1-2	CASSQFGEDSYGYTF
-	-	TRBV6-6	TRBJ1-6	CASSYSRDGGSPLHF
-	-	TRBV6-6	TRBJ1-1	CASSSPARLNTEAFF
-	few	TRBV7-6	TRBJ2-1	CASSPINEQFF
TRBD2	-	TRBV7-3	TRBJ2-2	CASSSIAGEGTGELFF